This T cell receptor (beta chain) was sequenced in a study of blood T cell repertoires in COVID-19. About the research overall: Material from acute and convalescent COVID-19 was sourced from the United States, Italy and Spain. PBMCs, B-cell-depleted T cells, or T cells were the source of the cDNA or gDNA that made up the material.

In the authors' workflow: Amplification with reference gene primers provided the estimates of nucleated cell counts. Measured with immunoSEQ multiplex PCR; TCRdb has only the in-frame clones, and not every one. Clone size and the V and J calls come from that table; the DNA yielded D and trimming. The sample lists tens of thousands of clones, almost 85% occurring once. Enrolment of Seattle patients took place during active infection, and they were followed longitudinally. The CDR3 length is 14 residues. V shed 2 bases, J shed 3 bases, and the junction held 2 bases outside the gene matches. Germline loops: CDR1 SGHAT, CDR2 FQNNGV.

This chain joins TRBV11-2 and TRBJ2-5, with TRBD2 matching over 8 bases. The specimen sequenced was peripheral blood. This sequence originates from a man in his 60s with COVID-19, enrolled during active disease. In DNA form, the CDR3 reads TGTGCCAGCAGCTTAACGACTAGCGAAGAGACCCAGTACTTC. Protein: CASSLTTSEETQYF.